The 9 T cell receptor beta chains in this list originate from one sample, sequenced in a study of regulatory T cells in long-lasting Graves disease. Investigators prepared the TCR beta libraries by applying iRepertoire HTBI primers and Arm-PCR of CDR3 regions. TCRdb independently ran MiXCR on the multiplex PCR reads; one entry per CDR3 protein. Among 350,000 to 450,000 distinct CDR3 sequences listed, roughly a fifth were seen once. The time point denotes: persistent/refractory GD, antithyroid drugs over 5 years with positive TRAb. After RNA was extracted from PBMCs, the TCR library was made from it. The material sequenced was peripheral blood mononuclear cells (PBMCs), taken when the disease was refractory, from a patient treated with antithyroid drugs. Every receptor here comes from a female donor with Graves disease.

This clonotype was seen a handful of times. In nucleotides, the CDR3 is TGTGCCAGCAGAGAACAGGGGGGGGTTAAAGAGACCCAGTACTTC. It codes for CASREQGGVKETQYF. This chain links TRBV6-4 with TRBJ2-5, with a possible D match to TRBD1 (8 bases). CDR1 is MRHNA and CDR2 is SNTAGT in the germline V gene. Trimming pared 6 bases from V and 3 bases from J, leaving 17 bases between. CDR3 size: 15 residues.

V usage is TRBV5-4 and J usage is TRBJ2-5; D is possibly TRBD2 (5 bases). Per germline, CDR1 SGHNT and CDR2 YYREEE (reference sequence). Trimming shortened V by 0 bases and J by 7 bases, and 13 bases separated the two germline ends. The CDR3 length is 14 residues. As DNA, the CDR3 is TGTGCCAGCAGCTTGGAACTAGAGGGCGGGACCCAGTACTTC. As protein: CASSLELEGGTQYF.

V usage is TRBV7-8 and J usage is TRBJ2-5; D is ambiguous. The CDR3 is made up of 11 amino acids. V was pared by 6 bases and J by 4 bases, with 6 bases between. CDR1 is SGHVS and CDR2 is FQNEAQ in the germline V gene. The CDR3 is CASRTGETQYF. CDR3 DNA: TGTGCCAGCAGGACGGGAGAGACCCAGTACTTC.

Many counts were recorded for this clonotype. The rearrangement joins TRBV20-1 to TRBJ2-7, with 11 nucleotides matching TRBD2. Germline CDR1 is DFQATT and CDR2 is SNEGSKA (reference sequence). V shed 5 bases, J shed 6 bases, and the junction held 9 bases outside the gene matches. CDR3 length: 14 amino acids. CDR3 sequence reads: CSAGTSGPYGEQYF. CDR3 DNA: TGCAGTGCTGGGACTAGCGGCCCCTATGGCGAGCAGTACTTC.

This clonotype was seen at least ten times. The CDR3 bases are TGTGCCAGCAGCCCGGGACGGCAAAACACTGAAGCTTTCTTT. Encoded protein: CASSPGRQNTEAFF. J is TRBJ1-1 and V is TRBV2; maybe TRBD1 (5 bases). Germline V gene data show CDR1 as SNHLY and CDR2 as FYNNEI. V lost 6 bases and J lost 2, with 13 bases in between. The CDR3 is 14 residues long.

This clonotype appeared many times. V and J are TRBV27 and TRBJ2-7, with 7 bases identical to TRBD2. Germline CDR1 reads MNHEY; CDR2 reads SMNVEV (reference sequence). The CDR3 runs 16 residues. Trimming took 2 bases from V and 6 from J; bases not matched to a gene: 13. In DNA, the CDR3 is TGTGCCAGCAGTTTAAGGTCTGGGACTATTGCTCTCGAGCAGTACTTC. Amino acid sequence: CASSLRSGTIALEQYF.

This clonotype is a singleton in its sample. One base away lies a much larger clone, so this may be a sequencing read error. This chain connects TRBV10-1 to TRBJ2-2; no clear D gene. Germline V gene lookup returns CDR1 WNHNN and CDR2 SYGVQD (reference sequence). Trimming left V 3 bases short and J 0 bases short, with 11 bases between. The CDR3 loop spans 16 amino acids. The CDR3 DNA reads TGCGCCAGCAGTGATCTTGGCAGACCGAACACCGGGGAGCTGTTTTTT. This translates into CASSDLGRPNTGELFF.

This clonotype was seen many times. The J gene is TRBJ2-4, the V gene TRBV28; tentatively, D is TRBD2 (6 bases). The CDR3 runs 18 residues. The V end lost 8 bases, the J end lost 1 base, and 24 bases lay between the germline ends. Germline CDR1 is MDHEN and CDR2 is SYDVKM. CDR3 nucleotides: TGTGCCAGCGACCGCGGCTCGGGGTCGGGGGATGCCAAAAACATTCAGTACTTC. Protein sequence: CASDRGSGSGDAKNIQYF.

This clonotype was detected ten times or more. This rearrangement joins TRBV28 to TRBJ2-7, with 9 bases that match TRBD2. Germline lookup yields CDR1 MDHEN and CDR2 SYDVKM. Trimming cost V 2 bases and J 7 bases; bases outside gene matches: 9. The CDR3 is 15 residues long. The CDR3 DNA is TGTGCCAGCAGTTTAAGTTCTAGCGGGGTCCTAGAGCAGTACTTC. Translating it yields CASSLSSSGVLEQYF.